This T cell receptor (beta chain) was observed in a study of T cell responses to AZD1222 COVID-19 vaccine (dated by TCRdb to the early 2020s). For the wider study: AZD1222 recipients whose second dose came at about 4 weeks and those whose second dose came at about 12 weeks were combined into one group, since spike-specific TCR depth and breadth did not differ between the two schedules. A total of roughly 240 trial participants underwent TCR sequencing, of whom 200 to 220 received two doses of AZD1222 and some 25 received two doses of the MenACWY control vaccine. Trial participants were enrolled into age subgroups of 18-55, 56-69 and 70-plus years, which contained approximately 150, 30 and 60 TCR-sequenced participants, respectively. The research as a whole found: The 56-69-year group was small, and its depth increase did not reach significance, likely because of low power. The whole spike protein was spanned by vaccine-associated CD4 TCRs, and dominant responses were seen in regions 160-218 and 743-854. Participants were mostly white British, with more females than males. The authors suggested clonal diversity may have been underestimated. Because no samples from the day 14 peak response were available, repertoires could be characterized only after the peak T cell response. Nearly half of unique spike-specific TCRs reportedly recognized epitopes outside regions mutated in the B.1.351 and B.1.1.7 variants. Only a handful of AZD1222 recipients were SARS-CoV-2 seropositive at baseline, limiting conclusions about previously exposed vaccinees. After two AZD1222 doses, spike-specific TCR breadth and depth were significantly higher than at day 0 and than in MenACWY recipients.

With respect to this clone: Its specific antigen is unknown. Base qualities are missing; no much larger clone stands one base away.

Explained via the paper, the time point label denotes: baseline before first vaccination. Vaccinee samples came from UK trials COV001 and COV002, including a single-blind randomized controlled phase 2/3 trial of AZD1222 (ChAdOx1 nCoV-19) in healthy adults. For TCRbeta chain sequencing, PBMC samples from trial participants were taken at day 0 and at day 28 after the second dose. The germline V gene (reference sequence) yields SGHKS for CDR1 and YYEKEE for CDR2. The CDR3 starts with the cysteine, ends with the phenylalanine, and has 15 residues. The retained sequence is limited to the CDR3, 45 bases, with the frame set at the first base. At the junction V is shortened by 2 bases and J by 5 bases, with 13 bases in between. The CDR3 regions of human TCRbeta chains were analyzed by immunosequencing. The authors' pipeline ran thus. Repertoire TCRs were matched against a reference library of SARS-CoV-2-specific TCRs generated with the MIRA antigen-specificity platform. Breadth meant the fraction of unique TCRs that were SARS-CoV-2-associated, whereas depth meant the fraction of total T cells that were SARS-CoV-2-associated. Each spike-specific TCR was assigned to its reactive spike region and to a CD4 or CD8 class using the MIRA data. Log10-transformed breadth and depth values were compared by one-way ANOVA with Sidak's multiple comparisons tests. TCRdb's version of the immuneACCESS table is confined to in-frame rearrangements and falls short of the full clone set. An unresolved V gene accounts for under half of the shortfall where checked; the remainder is of unknown origin. The V and J calls and clone size are taken from that table; D and trimming were inferred from the DNA. Within this sample are about 110,000 clones, with 80% to 90% of them counted one time only. Together, the top ten hold roughly 7% of the sample.

The clonotype was recovered from an adult in good health. The sequencing used peripheral blood, collected on day 0 of AZD1222 vaccination. The rearrangement joined TRBV5-5 to TRBJ2-2, with a weak D call of TRBD1 (6 bases match). The DNA sequence is TGTGCCAGCAGCTTAACGGGGACATATACCGGGGAGCTGTTTTTT. The resulting protein is CASSLTGTYTGELFF.